The next 8 T cell receptor beta chains were all read from a single sample in a study of T cells after posttransplantation cyclophosphamide. Assay: immunoSEQ multiplex PCR; the TCRdb copy retains only in-frame clones and omits some. The sample comprises about 66,000 clones, 93% of which are singletons, and under 3% rests with the top ten. The sequencing sample was made of PBMCs. These receptors originate from a woman under 40 in good health and a related stem cell transplant donor.

The rearrangement links TRBV18 to TRBJ2-2; TRBD2 agrees at 10 bases. The germline V gene encodes CDR1 KGHSH and CDR2 LQKENI. Germline trimming cut 4 bases from V and 2 bases from J; bases unmatched to any gene: 13. CDR3 size: 19 residues. The DNA for the CDR3 is TGTGCCAGCTCACGGGATTCAGGTAGCGGGGGGCCAAACACCGGGGAGCTGTTTTTT. The encoded protein is CASSRDSGSGGPNTGELFF.

The genes are TRBV28 and TRBJ1-2; D gene unclear. V gave up 5 bases and J gave up 7 bases, with 17 bases separating them. This CDR3 is 14 amino acids long. CDR1 and CDR2 from the germline V gene are MDHEN and SYDVKM. The CDR3 loop is CASSIRPRTSGYTF. The CDR3 nucleotides are TGTGCCAGCAGTATCAGGCCTCGTACAAGTGGCTACACCTTC.

The chain employs TRBV6-1 and TRBJ1-2; D ambiguous. CDR1 and CDR2 from the germline V gene are MNHNS and SASEGT. CDR3 length: 15 residues. Trimming cost V 3 bases and J 3 bases, with 14 bases left between them. DNA of the CDR3: TGTGCCAGCAGTGAGCTCGGAGTACCCTACTATGGCTACACCTTC. This codes for CASSELGVPYYGYTF.

The table lists this clone with a count of one. The rearrangement uses TRBV4-2 and TRBJ1-2; TRBD1 matches 8 bases. The CDR3 totals 15 residues. The germline gives CDR1 LGHNA, CDR2 YNFKEQ. V shed 4 bases and J 7 bases; nucleotides not matched to a gene: 11. The CDR3 is CASSPTGQGEIGYTF. CDR3 nucleotides: TGTGCCAGCAGCCCAACTGGACAGGGAGAGATTGGCTACACCTTC.

The rearrangement links TRBV19 to TRBJ2-7; D assignment may be TRBD1 or TRBD2 (5 bases each). Germline values: CDR1 LNHDA, CDR2 SQIVND (reference sequence). Trimming took off 7 bases at V and 0 bases at J, with 10 bases between the two ends. The CDR3 length is 13 residues. As DNA, the CDR3 is TGTGCCAGTATGGGGACGGGCTCCTACGAGCAGTACTTC. Its translation: CASMGTGSYEQYF.

The J gene is TRBJ2-7, the V gene TRBV10-3; TRBD1 is a possible D gene (6 bases). The CDR3 spans 13 residues. Looked up from germline, CDR1 is ENHRY and CDR2 is SYGVKD. The germline V and J ends were trimmed by 9 bases and 2 bases, with 14 bases remaining between them. Here the CDR3 reads CAIAGTRTYEQYF. The CDR3 nucleotides are TGTGCCATAGCCGGGACAAGAACCTACGAGCAGTACTTC.

V usage is TRBV4-1 and J usage is TRBJ1-6; D is perhaps TRBD1 (6 bases). In germline, CDR1 is MGHRA, CDR2 YSYEKL. The CDR3 consists of 16 residues. The V end lost 1 base, the J end lost 7 bases, and 14 bases lay between the germline ends. CDR3 sequence: CASSQGIAGVNSPLHF. CDR3 in DNA: TGCGCCAGCAGCCAAGGGATCGCAGGGGTCAATTCACCCCTCCACTTT.

The CDR3 region is CASSPVRTGELFF. CDR3 DNA sequence: TGTGCCAGCAGCCCTGTCAGGACCGGGGAGCTGTTTTTT. The chain uses TRBV4-2 and TRBJ2-2; D remains unclear. The CDR3 loop spans 13 amino acids. Germline V gives CDR1 LGHNA, CDR2 YNFKEQ. V shed 4 bases and J shed 5 bases, with 8 bases lying between them.